This T cell receptor (beta chain) was sequenced in a study of T cells after yellow fever vaccination. Across the whole study: Fractions containing few cells were prepared with SMART-Seq v4 Ultra Low Input. Findings and caveats of the study: Most clones from primary vaccination resurfaced after the booster (about 95% CD4, about 91% CD8).

TCRdb reprocessed the 5' RACE reads via MiXCR and lists one record per CDR3 protein. The data show about 52,000 distinct CDR3 sequences, with about 6.6% seen just once and 20% to 25% held by the top ten. Germline-derived CDR1 and CDR2 are SGHRS and YFSETQ. The V gene lost 4 bases and the J gene lost 2 bases, with 12 bases spanning the gap. The CDR3 consists of 15 residues. This rearrangement joins TRBV5-1 to TRBJ2-2, with D possibly TRBD1 on 6 matching bases. The receptor comes from a man between 18 and 35 years old who received the YFV17D yellow fever vaccine. Source: CD8+ T cells not binding an NS4B(214-222) dextramer, sorted from PBMCs, taken roughly 46 days after the first yellow fever vaccination. CDR3 loop: CASSLGQTNTGELFF. The CDR3 bases are TGCGCCAGCAGCCTCGGACAGACTAACACCGGGGAGCTGTTTTTT.